Below, one TCR beta chain is given with its context. Its antigen is still unknown. The entry originates in a study of PD-1 blockade in classical Hodgkin lymphoma. Produced via immunoSEQ multiplex PCR; TCRdb's table is partial and in-frame only. The table shows 35,000 to 45,000 clones, with 80% to 90% occurring only once. Each patient experienced a relapse that followed autologous stem cell transplantation, and brentuximab vedotin exposure varied. The study, taken as a whole, reports: With CD4+ cells, TCR diversity rose significantly by C4D1, but not with CD8+ cells.

Germline CDR1 SNHLY, CDR2 FYNNEI. The V and J ends lost 6 bases and 1 base respectively, with 13 bases between them. The CDR3 consists of 15 residues. Sequenced material: peripheral blood mononuclear cells (PBMCs), taken before the second cycle of nivolumab. This chain connects TRBV2 to TRBJ2-1, with D perhaps TRBD1 or TRBD2 (5 bases each). This clonotype was obtained from a human donor with classical Hodgkin lymphoma. This chain's CDR3 is CASRLEGSSYNEQFF. CDR3 DNA: TGTGCCAGCAGATTAGAGGGGAGTTCCTACAATGAGCAGTTCTTC.